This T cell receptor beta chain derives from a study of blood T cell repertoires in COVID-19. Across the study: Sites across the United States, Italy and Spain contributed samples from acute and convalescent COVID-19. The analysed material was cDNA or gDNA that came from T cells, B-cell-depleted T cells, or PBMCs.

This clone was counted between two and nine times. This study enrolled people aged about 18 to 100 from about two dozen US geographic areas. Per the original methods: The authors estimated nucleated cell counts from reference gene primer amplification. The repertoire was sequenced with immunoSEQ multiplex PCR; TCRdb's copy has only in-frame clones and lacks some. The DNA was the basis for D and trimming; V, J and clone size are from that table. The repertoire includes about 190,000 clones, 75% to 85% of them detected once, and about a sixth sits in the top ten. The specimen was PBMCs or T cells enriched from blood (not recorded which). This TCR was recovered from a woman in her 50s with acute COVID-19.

The CDR3 loop reads CASSGTNYGYTF. DNA for the CDR3: TGTGCCAGCAGCGGGACAAATTATGGCTACACCTTC. The chain carries TRBV6-2 or TRBV6-3 and TRBJ1-2, with D tentatively TRBD1 (6 bases). Germline CDR1 MNHEY, CDR2 SVGEGT. Trimming took off 6 bases at V and 5 bases at J, with 10 bases between the two ends. The length of the CDR3 is 12 residues.